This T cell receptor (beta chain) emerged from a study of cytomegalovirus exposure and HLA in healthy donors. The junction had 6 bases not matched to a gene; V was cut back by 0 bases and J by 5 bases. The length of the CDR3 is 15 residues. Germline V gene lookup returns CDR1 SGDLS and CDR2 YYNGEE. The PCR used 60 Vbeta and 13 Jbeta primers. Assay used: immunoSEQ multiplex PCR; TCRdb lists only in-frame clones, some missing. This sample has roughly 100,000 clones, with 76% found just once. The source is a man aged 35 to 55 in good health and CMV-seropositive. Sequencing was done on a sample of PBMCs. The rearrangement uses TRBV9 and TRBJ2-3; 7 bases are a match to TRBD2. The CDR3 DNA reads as TGTGCCAGCAGCGTAGGGCAAGCGGGGTTAGATACGCAGTATTTT. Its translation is CASSVGQAGLDTQYF.